The clone carrying this T cell receptor (beta chain) was counted many times. This entry comes from a study of T cells in Graves' hyperthyroidism and ophthalmopathy. There were TCR beta CDR3 regions amplified from RNA transcripts. The study used the HTBI primer set for a first-round RT-PCR of the TCR CDR3. MiXCR was run by TCRdb on the multiplex PCR reads, yielding one entry per CDR3 protein. The sample yields approximately 210,000 distinct CDR3 sequences, more than 15% seen once. Material for sequencing was blood. The sequence was collected from a man aged 45-65 years with Graves' hyperthyroidism.

CDR3 amino acids: CASSFGTSDSTDTQYF. CDR3 in DNA: TGTGCCAGCAGCTTCGGGACTAGCGATAGCACAGATACGCAGTATTTT. The V gene is TRBV5-8, the J gene TRBJ2-3, with 10 positions matching TRBD2. CDR1 SGHTS and CDR2 YDEGEE come from the germline V gene. This CDR3 spans 16 amino acids. The V gene end was trimmed by 2 bases and the J gene end by 0 bases; junction bases not matched to a gene: 3.